This T cell receptor beta chain was captured by sequencing in a study of T cell responses to AZD1222 COVID-19 vaccine. TCRdb keeps only in-frame clones here, not all; method: immunoSEQ multiplex PCR. The profile shows over 100,000 clones, over 75% of them singletons. The receptor comes from an adult in good health. Sequenced material: peripheral blood, taken on day 0 of AZD1222 vaccination.

CDR3 amino acids: CASRTQGANEQYF. The CDR3 DNA reads TGTGCCAGCAGAACCCAGGGGGCAAACGAGCAGTACTTC. The V call is TRBV5-4, the J call TRBJ2-7; 8 bases align to TRBD1. Germline loops: CDR1 SGHNT, CDR2 YYREEE (reference sequence). CDR3 length equals 13 residues. J was trimmed by 5 bases and V by 5 bases; bases with no gene match: 6.